The 9 T cell receptor beta chains reported below all come from one sample, sequenced in a study of blood T cell repertoires in COVID-19. Sequenced by immunoSEQ multiplex PCR; TCRdb stores in-frame clones only, minus some. The sample shows 250,000 to 400,000 clones, around 84% of them seen only once. The sample was PBMCs or T cells enriched from blood (not recorded which). The source of these receptors is a woman aged 25-40 years who had been exposed to COVID-19.

This chain joins TRBV10-1 and TRBJ1-2; no clear D gene. Germline CDR1 is WNHNN and CDR2 is SYGVQD (reference sequence). V was trimmed by 3 bases and J by 5 bases, leaving 7 bases between them. This CDR3 is built from 12 residues. This CDR3 is CASSDGLYGYTF. Written as DNA, the CDR3 is TGCGCCAGCAGTGATGGCCTTTATGGCTACACCTTC.

The chain combines TRBV19 with TRBJ1-5, with 7 bases matching TRBD1. The germline V gene has CDR1 LNHDA and CDR2 SQIVND (reference sequence). The CDR3 consists of 16 residues. The V segment lost 5 bases and the J segment 3 bases; nucleotides outside the gene matches: 10. The CDR3 DNA reads as TGTGCCAGTAGTGCCTTGGGACAGACGATCAATCAGCCCCAGCATTTT. It translates to CASSALGQTINQPQHF.

The CDR3 loop is CASSYSSGNVYFEQYF. The DNA of the CDR3 is TGTGCCAGCAGTTACTCGAGCGGTAATGTTTATTTCGAGCAGTACTTC. The chain is built from TRBV6-5 and TRBJ2-7, with D possibly matching TRBD2 (5 bases). The ends were cut back, 0 bases at V and 6 bases at J, with 18 bases in the middle. The CDR3 runs to 16 residues. CDR1 and CDR2 (germline): MNHEY, SVGAGI.

The gene calls are TRBV6-2 or TRBV6-3 and TRBJ2-7, with a weak D call TRBD2 (6 bases). The CDR3 is made up of 15 amino acids. The ends were cut back, 7 bases at V and 5 bases at J, with 21 bases in the middle. Germline values: CDR1 MNHEY, CDR2 SVGEGT. The CDR3 DNA sequence: TGTGCCAGCAACCCCTCGGCGCGGGAATCAGACGAGCAGTACTTC. Translated: CASNPSARESDEQYF.

The chain recombines TRBV7-8 with TRBJ1-5, with a possible D match to TRBD1 (5 bases). Trimming pared 5 bases from V and 0 bases from J, leaving 11 bases between. CDR3 length: 15 amino acids. Germline CDR1 reads SGHVS; CDR2 reads FQNEAQ. The DNA of the CDR3 is TGTGCCAGCAGCATGACAGATTATAGCAATCAGCCCCAGCATTTT. Residues: CASSMTDYSNQPQHF. The full variable domain, in which reference TRBV7-8 and TRBJ1-5 provide the parts outside the CDR3, is GAGVSQSPRYKVAKRGQDVALRCDPISGHVSLFWYQQALGQGPEFLTYFQNEAQLDKSGLPSDRFFAERPEGSVSTLKIQRTQQEDSAVYLCASSMTDYSNQPQHFGDGTRLSIL.

This chain uses TRBV5-4 with TRBJ2-3; 8 positions agree with TRBD2. Germline V gives CDR1 SGHNT, CDR2 YYREEE (reference sequence). This CDR3 has 16 residues. V lost 4 bases, J lost 2 bases, and 9 bases stayed unmatched. CDR3 coding DNA: TGTGCCAGCAGCCCCACTGGGCGGGAGGACACAGATACGCAGTATTTT. This sequence encodes CASSPTGREDTDTQYF.

On this clone: Other DNA sequences of this sample code for an identical CDR3. The chain recombines TRBV6-5 with TRBJ2-7; 7 bases agree with TRBD1. V shed 0 bases, J shed 2 bases, and the junction held 4 bases outside the gene matches. CDR3 length equals 15 residues. Germline V lookup: CDR1 MNHEY, CDR2 SVGAGI. The CDR3 region has the DNA TGTGCCAGCAGTTACTCGGGGCAGGGGGCCTACGAGCAGTACTTC. This translates into CASSYSGQGAYEQYF.

The rearrangement uses TRBV28 and TRBJ1-5; the match to TRBD1 covers 7 bases. Trimming cost V 3 bases and J 9 bases; bases outside gene matches: 11. Germline V CDR1 and CDR2: MDHEN, SYDVKM. The CDR3 is 15 residues long. The CDR3 region has the DNA TGTGCCAGCAGTTTGCGAACAGGGGCAATGTTGCCCCAGCATTTT. Translation gives CASSLRTGAMLPQHF. Variable domain in full (rest from reference TRBV28 and TRBJ1-5): DVKVTQSSRYLVKRTGEKVFLECVQDMDHENMFWYRQDPGLGLRLIYFSYDVKMKEKGDIPEGYSVSREKKERFSLILESASTNQTSMYLCASSLRTGAMLPQHFGDGTRLSIL.

The J gene is TRBJ1-4, the V gene TRBV5-1; TRBD1 might be the D (6 bases). The CDR3 contains 14 residues. Germline CDR1 is SGHRS and CDR2 is YFSETQ. V gave up 4 bases and J gave up 7 bases, with 14 bases separating them. The CDR3 reads CASSPDSVGEKLFF. As DNA, the CDR3 is TGCGCCAGCAGCCCGGACAGTGTGGGTGAAAAACTGTTTTTT.